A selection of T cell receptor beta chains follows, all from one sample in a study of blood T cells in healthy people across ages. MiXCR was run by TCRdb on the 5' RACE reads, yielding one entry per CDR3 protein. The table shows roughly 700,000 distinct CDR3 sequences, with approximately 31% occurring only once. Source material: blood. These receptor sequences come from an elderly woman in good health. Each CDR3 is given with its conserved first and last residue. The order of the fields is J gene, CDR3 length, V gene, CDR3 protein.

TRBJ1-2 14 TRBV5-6 CASSGGTGRLGYTF
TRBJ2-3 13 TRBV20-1 CSASHVSTDTQYF
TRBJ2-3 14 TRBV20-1 CSARDWRGTDTQYF
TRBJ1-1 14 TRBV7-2 CASSRDRVDTEAFF
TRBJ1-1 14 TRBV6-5 CASRPGTVDTEAFF
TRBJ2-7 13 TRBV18 CASHPGQSYEQYF
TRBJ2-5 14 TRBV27 CASSWDIGGETQYF
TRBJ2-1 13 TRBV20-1 CSAVLAGVNEQFF
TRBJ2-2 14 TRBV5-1 CASSSGTGGEELFF
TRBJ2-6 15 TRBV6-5 CASSWNPSGANVLTF
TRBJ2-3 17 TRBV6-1 CASSEAKSGDSTYTQYF
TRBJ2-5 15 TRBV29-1 CSVQPGQGAGSEQYF
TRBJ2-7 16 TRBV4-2 CASSQEAGIGDYEQYF
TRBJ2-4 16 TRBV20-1 CSARDLQGLTKNIQYF
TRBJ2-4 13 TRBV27 CASSYEAKNIQYF
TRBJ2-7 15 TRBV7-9 CASSFRDRGTYEQYF
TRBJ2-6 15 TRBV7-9 CASSLDSAGANVLTF
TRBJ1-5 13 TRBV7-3 CASSRGSNQPQHF